This T cell receptor beta chain was sequenced for a study of neurological immune-mediated disorders. At the level of the study: Relapsing-remitting forms accounted for about 90% of the roughly 35 multiple sclerosis patients and secondary progressive forms for 3. Study observations and caveats: Private repertoires in all groups were suggested by the absence of shared CDR3 amino acid sequences among expanded clones across subjects. One related-CDR3 cluster, identified by phylogenetic grouping, held the repertoires of 18 of 34 multiple sclerosis patients and was a possible signature.

The table lists this clonotype with many counts. Its antigen is still unknown. Trimming took off 1 base at V and 4 bases at J, with 8 bases between the two ends. The CDR3 sequence is 14 residues long. Germline-derived CDR1 and CDR2 are LGHDT and YNNKEL (reference sequence). By 5'RACE with 10-nucleotide random UMIs, the cDNA was made. TCRdb used MiXCR to reprocess the 5' RACE reads, holding one entry per CDR3 protein. The sample records about 70,000 distinct CDR3 sequences, around 4.8% being singletons. The chain carries TRBV3-1 and TRBJ1-5, with a weak D call TRBD1 (5 bases). The receptor was isolated from a woman aged 70-85 years with multiple sclerosis. What was sequenced was PBMCs. The CDR3 DNA reads as TGTGCCAGCAGCCAAGTTGCAGGGAATCAGCCCCAGCATTTT. It is translated as CASSQVAGNQPQHF.